This is a list of T cell receptor beta chains from one sample in a study of vaccination and CD4 T cells after COVID-19. Each CDR3 protein gets one entry after TCRdb re-called the PCR reads with MiXCR. Of around 12,000 distinct CDR3 sequences listed, roughly 75% were seen once; the top ten hold 10%. What these receptors recognize is not known. The material sequenced was CD4+ T cells from blood, cultured in vitro. The receptors shown here come from a human donor who had recovered from COVID-19. The CDR3 runs from the conserved cysteine through the conserved F or W. The order of the fields is J gene, V gene, D gene, clone size, CDR3 protein, CDR3 DNA. D genes are given only for firm matches. Rows may omit the clone size; those that give it use once, few, many or a size class.

j_call: TRBJ1-5
v_call: TRBV6-5
d_call: TRBD1
clone_size: few
cdr3_aa: CASSYRQGSNQPQHF
cdr3_nt: TGTGCCAGCAGTTACCGACAGGGGAGCAATCAGCCCCAGCATTTT

j_call: TRBJ1-2
v_call: TRBV6-2/TRBV6-3
d_call: -
clone_size: -
cdr3_aa: CASSYSLGAGGGGYTF
cdr3_nt: TGTGCCAGCAGTTACAGTTTGGGCGCCGGGGGAGGCGGCTACACCTTC

j_call: TRBJ1-6
v_call: TRBV19
d_call: -
clone_size: once
cdr3_aa: CASRGQTFSPLHF
cdr3_nt: TGTGCCAGTAGAGGCCAGACCTTTTCACCCCTCCACTTT

j_call: TRBJ2-2
v_call: TRBV20-1
d_call: -
clone_size: -
cdr3_aa: CSAIRGARDTGELFF
cdr3_nt: TGCAGTGCTATAAGGGGGGCGCGGGACACCGGGGAGCTGTTTTTT

j_call: TRBJ1-3
v_call: TRBV6-4
d_call: -
clone_size: -
cdr3_aa: CASGGGSGNTIYF
cdr3_nt: TGTGCCAGCGGAGGTGGCTCTGGAAACACCATATATTTT

j_call: TRBJ1-2
v_call: TRBV29-1
d_call: TRBD1
clone_size: -
cdr3_aa: CSVGGTGTHGYTF
cdr3_nt: TGCAGCGTGGGAGGGACAGGGACACATGGCTACACCTTC

j_call: TRBJ2-1
v_call: TRBV27
d_call: TRBD2
clone_size: -
cdr3_aa: CASSLLAGAYNEQFF
cdr3_nt: TGTGCCAGCAGTTTACTAGCGGGAGCCTACAATGAGCAGTTCTTC

j_call: TRBJ1-6
v_call: TRBV2
d_call: -
clone_size: -
cdr3_aa: CASSAQSGTGNSPLHF
cdr3_nt: TGTGCCAGCAGCGCACAATCCGGGACGGGGAATTCACCCCTCCACTTT

j_call: TRBJ1-3
v_call: TRBV29-1
d_call: -
clone_size: -
cdr3_aa: CSVDRLRPGNTIYF
cdr3_nt: TGCAGCGTTGACAGGTTAAGGCCTGGAAACACCATATATTTT

j_call: TRBJ1-2
v_call: TRBV28
d_call: TRBD1
clone_size: -
cdr3_aa: CASSQGQGAYSGYTF
cdr3_nt: TGTGCCAGCAGCCAAGGACAGGGGGCGTACTCTGGCTACACCTTC

j_call: TRBJ2-6
v_call: TRBV7-2
d_call: -
clone_size: -
cdr3_aa: CASRLGGSGANVLTF
cdr3_nt: TGTGCCAGCAGACTAGGGGGATCTGGGGCCAACGTCCTGACTTTC

j_call: TRBJ2-3
v_call: TRBV24-1
d_call: -
clone_size: -
cdr3_aa: CATASGSADTQYF
cdr3_nt: TGTGCCACCGCCAGCGGTAGCGCCGATACGCAGTATTTT

j_call: TRBJ1-5
v_call: TRBV5-1
d_call: -
clone_size: -
cdr3_aa: CASSLLVGPPGQPQHF
cdr3_nt: TGCGCCAGCAGCCTTCTAGTGGGGCCCCCCGGTCAGCCCCAGCATTTT

j_call: TRBJ1-1
v_call: TRBV28
d_call: TRBD1
clone_size: -
cdr3_aa: CASRHRGLNTEAFF
cdr3_nt: TGTGCCAGCAGACACAGGGGGCTGAACACTGAAGCTTTCTTT

j_call: TRBJ1-1
v_call: TRBV19
d_call: TRBD1
clone_size: -
cdr3_aa: CASSRDRGGTEAFF
cdr3_nt: TGTGCCAGTAGTAGGGACAGGGGAGGCACTGAAGCTTTCTTT

j_call: TRBJ2-7
v_call: TRBV20-1
d_call: -
clone_size: once
cdr3_aa: CSARDTQGGVYEQYF
cdr3_nt: TGCAGTGCTAGAGATACCCAGGGTGGGGTATACGAGCAGTACTTC

j_call: TRBJ2-1
v_call: TRBV20-1
d_call: -
clone_size: -
cdr3_aa: CSANPPRVGNEQFF
cdr3_nt: TGCAGTGCTAACCCCCCCAGGGTTGGCAATGAGCAGTTCTTC

j_call: TRBJ2-7
v_call: TRBV15
d_call: -
clone_size: -
cdr3_aa: CATSGNSIPGQTGRSFEQYF
cdr3_nt: TGTGCCACCAGCGGGAACTCAATACCCGGACAGACTGGGCGGTCTTTCGAGCAGTACTTC

j_call: TRBJ1-6
v_call: TRBV6-5
d_call: TRBD1
clone_size: -
cdr3_aa: CASSYSDRVGSPLHF
cdr3_nt: TGTGCCAGCAGTTACTCAGACAGGGTCGGGTCACCCCTCCACTTT

j_call: TRBJ1-5
v_call: TRBV6-1
d_call: TRBD1
clone_size: -
cdr3_aa: CASMKTRQGTLGPQHF
cdr3_nt: TGTGCCAGCATGAAGACCAGACAGGGGACCTTGGGGCCCCAGCATTTT

j_call: TRBJ1-6
v_call: TRBV20-1
d_call: -
clone_size: -
cdr3_aa: CSARAVGYNSPLHF
cdr3_nt: TGCAGTGCTAGAGCGGTGGGCTATAATTCACCCCTCCACTTT

j_call: TRBJ1-5
v_call: TRBV27
d_call: -
clone_size: -
cdr3_aa: CASSLSGYSNQPQHF
cdr3_nt: TGTGCCAGCAGTTTATCAGGTTATAGCAATCAGCCCCAGCATTTT

j_call: TRBJ1-1
v_call: TRBV6-1
d_call: TRBD1
clone_size: -
cdr3_aa: CASRSGTGAIEAFF
cdr3_nt: TGTGCCAGCAGGTCCGGGACAGGAGCGATAGAAGCTTTCTTT

j_call: TRBJ1-1
v_call: TRBV6-1
d_call: -
clone_size: few
cdr3_aa: CASSPPMNTEAFF
cdr3_nt: TGTGCCAGCAGTCCACCCATGAACACTGAAGCTTTCTTT

j_call: TRBJ2-5
v_call: TRBV7-6
d_call: -
clone_size: -
cdr3_aa: CASSGQRETQYF
cdr3_nt: TGTGCCAGCAGCGGACAGAGAGAGACCCAGTACTTC

j_call: TRBJ2-1
v_call: TRBV29-1
d_call: TRBD2
clone_size: -
cdr3_aa: CSFRTSGLSGEQFF
cdr3_nt: TGCAGCTTTCGGACTAGCGGGCTCTCGGGTGAGCAGTTCTTC

j_call: TRBJ1-2
v_call: TRBV27
d_call: TRBD1
clone_size: -
cdr3_aa: CASSLSRTGDGYTF
cdr3_nt: TGTGCCAGCAGTCTCTCCAGGACAGGGGATGGCTACACCTTC

j_call: TRBJ1-1
v_call: TRBV30
d_call: -
clone_size: -
cdr3_aa: CAWYRFRGTEAFF
cdr3_nt: TGTGCCTGGTACCGGTTCCGGGGGACTGAAGCTTTCTTT

j_call: TRBJ1-5
v_call: TRBV7-6
d_call: TRBD1
clone_size: -
cdr3_aa: CASSILPPTGSQPQHF
cdr3_nt: TGTGCCAGCAGCATACTACCCCCGACAGGGAGTCAGCCCCAGCATTTT

j_call: TRBJ1-1
v_call: TRBV25-1
d_call: -
clone_size: -
cdr3_aa: CASSVPGSAEAFF
cdr3_nt: TGTGCCAGCAGTGTTCCAGGGTCGGCTGAAGCTTTCTTT

j_call: TRBJ1-5
v_call: TRBV28
d_call: -
clone_size: few
cdr3_aa: CASTSGGASNQPQHF
cdr3_nt: TGTGCCAGCACCTCCGGGGGGGCAAGCAATCAGCCCCAGCATTTT

j_call: TRBJ1-5
v_call: TRBV27
d_call: -
clone_size: -
cdr3_aa: CASTPHGNQPQHF
cdr3_nt: TGTGCCAGCACCCCGCACGGCAATCAGCCCCAGCATTTT

j_call: TRBJ2-2
v_call: TRBV12-3/TRBV12-4
d_call: -
clone_size: -
cdr3_aa: CASNRGGGNTGELFF
cdr3_nt: TGTGCCAGCAACCGAGGGGGAGGGAACACCGGGGAGCTGTTTTTT

j_call: TRBJ2-5
v_call: TRBV20-1
d_call: TRBD2
clone_size: once
cdr3_aa: CSASRGRESGETQYF
cdr3_nt: TGCAGTGCCAGCCGCGGGAGAGAGTCGGGGGAGACCCAGTACTTC

j_call: TRBJ1-1
v_call: TRBV19
d_call: -
clone_size: -
cdr3_aa: CASSSRGNTEAFF
cdr3_nt: TGTGCCAGTAGTAGCCGAGGGAACACTGAAGCTTTCTTT

j_call: TRBJ2-2
v_call: TRBV6-2/TRBV6-3
d_call: TRBD2
clone_size: -
cdr3_aa: CASRQSGGNTGELFF
cdr3_nt: TGTGCCAGCAGACAAAGCGGGGGAAACACCGGGGAGCTGTTTTTT

j_call: TRBJ2-7
v_call: TRBV14
d_call: -
clone_size: -
cdr3_aa: CASSPKGPYEQYF
cdr3_nt: TGTGCCAGCAGCCCCAAGGGACCTTACGAGCAGTACTTC

j_call: TRBJ1-1
v_call: TRBV6-5
d_call: -
clone_size: few
cdr3_aa: CASSYEVDTEAFF
cdr3_nt: TGTGCCAGCAGTTACGAGGTGGACACTGAAGCTTTCTTT

j_call: TRBJ2-7
v_call: TRBV6-1
d_call: -
clone_size: -
cdr3_aa: CASSRDTYEQYF
cdr3_nt: TGTGCCAGCAGTCGCGATACCTACGAGCAGTACTTC

j_call: TRBJ2-1
v_call: TRBV12-3/TRBV12-4
d_call: -
clone_size: few
cdr3_aa: CASRFLSTSNEQFF
cdr3_nt: TGTGCCAGCAGGTTCCTATCTACTAGCAATGAGCAGTTCTTC

j_call: TRBJ1-5
v_call: TRBV19
d_call: -
clone_size: -
cdr3_aa: CASSPASSNQPQHF
cdr3_nt: TGTGCCAGTAGTCCTGCCAGTAGCAATCAGCCCCAGCATTTT

j_call: TRBJ1-2
v_call: TRBV27
d_call: -
clone_size: few
cdr3_aa: CASSSQGRGYTF
cdr3_nt: TGTGCCAGCAGTTCTCAGGGAAGAGGCTACACCTTC

j_call: TRBJ2-5
v_call: TRBV15
d_call: -
clone_size: -
cdr3_aa: CATSRGGRSGQETQYF
cdr3_nt: TGTGCCACCAGCAGAGGAGGACGATCGGGACAAGAGACCCAGTACTTC

j_call: TRBJ2-6
v_call: TRBV20-1
d_call: -
clone_size: once
cdr3_aa: CSVTLSGANVLTF
cdr3_nt: TGCAGTGTTACCCTCTCTGGGGCCAACGTCCTGACTTTC

j_call: TRBJ2-1
v_call: TRBV10-3
d_call: TRBD2
clone_size: -
cdr3_aa: CAISGGGSDLDNEQFF
cdr3_nt: TGTGCCATCAGTGGTGGCGGGAGCGATTTGGACAATGAGCAGTTCTTC

j_call: TRBJ1-6
v_call: TRBV20-1
d_call: -
clone_size: -
cdr3_aa: CSASDTGQSPLHF
cdr3_nt: TGCAGTGCTAGCGACACAGGGCAATCACCCCTCCACTTT

j_call: TRBJ1-6
v_call: TRBV20-1
d_call: TRBD1
clone_size: -
cdr3_aa: CSAPGTGRNSPLHF
cdr3_nt: TGCAGTGCTCCCGGGACAGGGCGGAATTCACCCCTCCACTTT